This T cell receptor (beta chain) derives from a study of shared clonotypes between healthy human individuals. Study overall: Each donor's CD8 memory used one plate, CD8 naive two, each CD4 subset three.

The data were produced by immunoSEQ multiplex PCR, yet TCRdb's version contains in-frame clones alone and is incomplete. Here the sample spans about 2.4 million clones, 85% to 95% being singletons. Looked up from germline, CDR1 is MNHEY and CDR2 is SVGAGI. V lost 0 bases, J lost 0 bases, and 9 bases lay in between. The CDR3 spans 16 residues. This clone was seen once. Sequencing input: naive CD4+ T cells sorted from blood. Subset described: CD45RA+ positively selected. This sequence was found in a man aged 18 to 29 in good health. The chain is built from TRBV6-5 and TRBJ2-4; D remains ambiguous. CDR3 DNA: TGTGCCAGCAGTTACTCGAATGAGATAGCCAAAAACATTCAGTACTTC. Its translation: CASSYSNEIAKNIQYF.